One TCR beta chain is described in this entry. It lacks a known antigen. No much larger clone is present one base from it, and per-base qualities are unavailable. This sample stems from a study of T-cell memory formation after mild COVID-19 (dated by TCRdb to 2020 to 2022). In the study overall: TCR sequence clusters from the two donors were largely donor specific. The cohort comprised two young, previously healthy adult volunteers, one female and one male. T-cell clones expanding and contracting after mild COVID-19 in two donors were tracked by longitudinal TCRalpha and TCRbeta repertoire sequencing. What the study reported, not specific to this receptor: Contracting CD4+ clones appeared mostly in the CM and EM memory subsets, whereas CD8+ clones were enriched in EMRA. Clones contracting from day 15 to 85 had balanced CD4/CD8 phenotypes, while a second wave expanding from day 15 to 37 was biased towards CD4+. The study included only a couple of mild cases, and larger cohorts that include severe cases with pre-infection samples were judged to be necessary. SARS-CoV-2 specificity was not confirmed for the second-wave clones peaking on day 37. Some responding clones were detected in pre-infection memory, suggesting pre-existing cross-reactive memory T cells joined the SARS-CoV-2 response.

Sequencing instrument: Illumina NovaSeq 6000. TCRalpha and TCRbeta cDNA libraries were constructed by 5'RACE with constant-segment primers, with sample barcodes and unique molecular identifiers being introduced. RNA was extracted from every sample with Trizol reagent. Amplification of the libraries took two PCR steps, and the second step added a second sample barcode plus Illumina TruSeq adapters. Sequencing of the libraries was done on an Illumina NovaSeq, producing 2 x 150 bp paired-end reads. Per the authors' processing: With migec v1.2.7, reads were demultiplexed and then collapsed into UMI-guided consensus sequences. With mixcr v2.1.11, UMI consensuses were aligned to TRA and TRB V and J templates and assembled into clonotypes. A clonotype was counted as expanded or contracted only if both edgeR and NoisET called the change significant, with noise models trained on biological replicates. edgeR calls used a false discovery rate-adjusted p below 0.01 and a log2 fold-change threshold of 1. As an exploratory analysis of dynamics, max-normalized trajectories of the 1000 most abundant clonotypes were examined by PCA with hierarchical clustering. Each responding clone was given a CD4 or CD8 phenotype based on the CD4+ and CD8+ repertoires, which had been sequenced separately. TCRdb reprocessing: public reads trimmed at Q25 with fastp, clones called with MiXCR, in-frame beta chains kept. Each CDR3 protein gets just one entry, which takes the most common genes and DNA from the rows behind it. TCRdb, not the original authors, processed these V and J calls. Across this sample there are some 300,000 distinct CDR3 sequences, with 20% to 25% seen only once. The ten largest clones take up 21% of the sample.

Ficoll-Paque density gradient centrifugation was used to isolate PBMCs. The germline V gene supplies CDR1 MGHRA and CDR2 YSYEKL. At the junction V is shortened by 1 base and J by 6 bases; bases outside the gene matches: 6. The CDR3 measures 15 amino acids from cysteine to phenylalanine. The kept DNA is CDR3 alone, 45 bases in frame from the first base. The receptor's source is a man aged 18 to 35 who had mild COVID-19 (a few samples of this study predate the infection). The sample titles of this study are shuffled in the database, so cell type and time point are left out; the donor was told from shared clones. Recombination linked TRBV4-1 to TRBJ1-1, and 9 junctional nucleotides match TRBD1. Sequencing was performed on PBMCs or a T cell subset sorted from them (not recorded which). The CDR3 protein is CASSQGDRGSSEAFF. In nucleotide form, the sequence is TGCGCCAGCAGCCAAGGTGACAGGGGGTCTTCTGAAGCTTTCTTT.